The T cell receptor beta chain under discussion was sequenced for a study of long-term antiretroviral therapy in people with HIV (dated by TCRdb to about 2022). About the study as a whole: The earliest samples were collected approximately a decade before the 2015 WHO recommendation for immediate ART, a period when ART was typically delayed until CD4 counts fell. A retrospective serial study tested whether ART initiation and durable HIV suppression were associated with changes in peripheral blood TRB repertoire composition and diversity. A total of around 190 cryopreserved PBMC samples came from 25 to 30 adults with confirmed HIV infection and were collected serially over a mean of about 6 years (range 1-12). About 35% of the 30 participants with HIV were female. No cross-contamination during QIAcube processing turned up in test extractions that ran a monoclonal T-cell line alongside more than 30 polyclonal samples.

Only a few counts were recorded for this clone. Its antigen remains unidentified. Per-base qualities were not stored, and no clone one base away is much larger. The immunoSEQ hsTCRB v3.0 assay was used at survey level resolution to sequence the TRB variable region. The target sequencing depth for TRB was about 40,000-50,000 T-cell genomes per sample. Pooled TRB libraries were sequenced on an Illumina MiSeq with a v3 150-cycle kit. The authors' analysis ran thus. Repertoire analysis was performed in R inside a reproducible Nextflow workflow that covered QC, data transformation and analysis. Custom analyses were implemented in LymphoSeq2, an R package for AIRR-Seq data exploration. A handful of samples that produced fewer than 5000 total TRB sequences were removed, so approximately 170 HIV repertoires were analyzed. Among the 180 to 200 HIV repertoires that were kept, 59 were collected before ART initiation and over 120 were collected after ART initiation. Each repertoire was downsampled to 5000 TRB nucleotide sequences, and summary statistics were averaged across 100 downsampling iterations. The analysis kept only TRB sequences whose CDR3 regions were at least seven amino acids long. Diversity was assessed using a clonality score derived from Shannon entropy and using the Gini coefficient. In the repertoire networks, any two of the top 5000 CDR3 amino acid sequences were connected whenever the two sequences differed by an edit distance of one. For TRB CDR3 amino acid sequences, GLIPH2 was used to predict antigen specificity groups and MHC restriction. To flag known associations with CMV, EBV, HIV or tissue antigens, CDR3 amino acid sequences were compared against VDJdb and McPAS-TCR. Pre-ART, post-ART and control groups were compared with Wilcoxon signed-rank tests and Holm-Bonferroni correction. TCRdb re-hosts the immuneACCESS table, in-frame sequences only. Its copies lack some clones; in the studies checked, an unresolved V gene accounts for under half of them, and the cause for the rest is not known. V and J calls and clone size are given by that table; D and trimming were obtained from the DNA. This sample lists under 30,000 clones; roughly 80% were detected once. 5.5% to 8.5% of the sample belongs to the ten largest clones.

The germline V gene (reference sequence) specifies WNHNN as CDR1 and SYGVQD as CDR2. V is clipped by 3 bases and J by 3 bases, and the sequence between their germline boundaries is 8 bases long. From the cysteine up to the phenylalanine, the CDR3 has a length of 13 residues. Of the read, only the CDR3 DNA is kept; its 39 bases are in frame from base 1. Overall study outcomes, separate from this receptor: Because pre-ART samples had limited cell numbers, profiling was done on unsorted PBMC rather than on sorted CD4+ and CD8+ T cells. Limited PBMC availability meant only the TCR beta chain was sequenced, without alpha chain pairing. Narrower CDR3 length ranges were observed in HIV repertoires than in controls, and an antigen-experienced repertoire with only a slight naive shift after ART was suggested by the network structure. The samples span the years 2004 to 2017, and the ART regimens used may be less effective than current regimens. Starting ART was linked to a significant rise in TRB diversity, yet even after long-term ART the diversity remained significantly lower than in transplant donor controls. The repertoire was dominated across all time points by expanded TRB clones identified before ART initiation, although this dominance was seen to fluctuate and to decrease in many PLHIV after ART. Inferences about post-ART repertoire changes are limited because no data were available on ART adherence, viral resistance or therapy changes.

Inclusion was restricted to participants for whom at least one PBMC sample before ART initiation and at least two post-ART samples were available. All participants with HIV were treated in the United States of America. Cryopreserved samples of roughly 0.95-10 million PBMC were thawed and washed before DNA extraction. At the time of the earliest PBMC sample, participants with HIV were aged between roughly 23 and 60 years. Per participant, PBMC samples came from 1-4 timepoints prior to ART initiation and 2-8 timepoints following ART initiation, for a median of 7 samples. Serial HIV viral load, CD4+ T-cell count, ART history and demographic data were obtained for every participant. Using a Qiagen kit on a QIAcube, genomic DNA was extracted from unsorted PBMC, with samples processed in batches of 12.

The V and J genes are TRBV10-1 and TRBJ1-2, and possibly TRBD1, on 5 matching bases. The TCR comes from a man aged 40-50 years with HIV. This material consisted of unsorted PBMCs, taken 0.3 years after starting antiretroviral therapy. The DNA is TGCGCCAGCAGTGACAGGGTGGACTATGGCTACACCTTC. This is translated as CASSDRVDYGYTF.